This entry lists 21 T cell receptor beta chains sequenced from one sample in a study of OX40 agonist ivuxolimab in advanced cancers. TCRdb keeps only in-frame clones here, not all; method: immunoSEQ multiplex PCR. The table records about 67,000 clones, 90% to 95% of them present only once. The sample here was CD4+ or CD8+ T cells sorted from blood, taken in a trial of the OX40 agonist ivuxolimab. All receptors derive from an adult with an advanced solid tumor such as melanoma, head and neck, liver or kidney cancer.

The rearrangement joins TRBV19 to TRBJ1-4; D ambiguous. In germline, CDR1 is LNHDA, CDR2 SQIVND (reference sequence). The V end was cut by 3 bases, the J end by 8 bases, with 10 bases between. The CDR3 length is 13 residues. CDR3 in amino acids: CASSIMEEEKLFF. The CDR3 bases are TGTGCCAGTAGTATTATGGAGGAGGAAAAACTGTTTTTT.

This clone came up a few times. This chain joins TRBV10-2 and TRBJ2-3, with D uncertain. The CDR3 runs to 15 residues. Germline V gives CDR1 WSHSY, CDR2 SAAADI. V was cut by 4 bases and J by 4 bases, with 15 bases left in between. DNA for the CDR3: TGCGCCAGCAGTGTGACGGGTACAGCAGCAGATACGCAGTATTTT. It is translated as CASSVTGTAADTQYF.

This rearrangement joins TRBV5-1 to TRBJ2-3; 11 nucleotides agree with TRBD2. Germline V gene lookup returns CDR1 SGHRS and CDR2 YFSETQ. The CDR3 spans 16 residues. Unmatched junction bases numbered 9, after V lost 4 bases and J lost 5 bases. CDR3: CASSPTTSGVGDTQYF. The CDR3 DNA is TGCGCCAGCAGCCCCACGACTAGCGGGGTGGGAGATACGCAGTATTTT.

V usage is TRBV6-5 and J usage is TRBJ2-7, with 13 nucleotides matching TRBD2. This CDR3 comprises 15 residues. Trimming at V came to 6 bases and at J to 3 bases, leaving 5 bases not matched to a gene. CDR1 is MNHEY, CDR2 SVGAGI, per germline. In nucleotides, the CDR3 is TGTGCCAGCAGCCGGACTAGCGGGAGTCTCTACGAGCAGTACTTC. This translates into CASSRTSGSLYEQYF.

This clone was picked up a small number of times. The CDR3 DNA is TGTGCCAGCAGCTTAGGCCGGCGCAGGGGGTCCTATGGCTACACCTTC. It translates to CASSLGRRRGSYGYTF. The gene calls are TRBV7-8 and TRBJ1-2; TRBD1 matches at 7 bases. J was trimmed by 4 bases and V by 1 base; bases with no gene match: 9. Germline values: CDR1 SGHVS, CDR2 FQNEAQ. The CDR3 loop spans 16 amino acids.

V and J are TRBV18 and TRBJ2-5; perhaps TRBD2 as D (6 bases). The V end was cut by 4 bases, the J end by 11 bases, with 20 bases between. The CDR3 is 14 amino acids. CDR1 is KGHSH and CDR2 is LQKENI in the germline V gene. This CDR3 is CASSRDGTEGKQYF. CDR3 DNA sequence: TGTGCCAGCTCACGAGATGGGACGGAGGGTAAGCAGTACTTC.

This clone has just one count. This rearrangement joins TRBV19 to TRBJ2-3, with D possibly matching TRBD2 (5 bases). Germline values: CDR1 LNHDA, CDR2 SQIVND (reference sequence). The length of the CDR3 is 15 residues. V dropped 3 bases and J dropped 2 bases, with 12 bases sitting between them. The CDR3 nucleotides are TGTGCCAGTAGTATTAGCGCCAGAAACACAGATACGCAGTATTTT. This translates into CASSISARNTDTQYF.

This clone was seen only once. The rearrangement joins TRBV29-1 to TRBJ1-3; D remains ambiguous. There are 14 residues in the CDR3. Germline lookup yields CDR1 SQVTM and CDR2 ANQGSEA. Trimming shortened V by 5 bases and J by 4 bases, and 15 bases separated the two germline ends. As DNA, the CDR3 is TGCAGCGTTCGCGACATTACGGGGGGAAACACCATATATTTT. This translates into CSVRDITGGNTIYF.

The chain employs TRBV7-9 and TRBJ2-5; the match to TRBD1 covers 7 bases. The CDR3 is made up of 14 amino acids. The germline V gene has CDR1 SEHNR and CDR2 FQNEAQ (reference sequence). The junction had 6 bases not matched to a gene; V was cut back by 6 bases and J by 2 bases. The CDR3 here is CASSLTGVQETQYF. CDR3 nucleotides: TGTGCCAGCAGTCTCACAGGGGTACAAGAGACCCAGTACTTC. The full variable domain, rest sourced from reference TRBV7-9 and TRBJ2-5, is DTGVSQNPRHKITKRGQNVTFRCDPISEHNRLYWYRQTLGQGPEFLTYFQNEAQLEKSRLLSDRFSAERPKGSFSTLEIQRTEQGDSAMYLCASSLTGVQETQYFGPGTRLLVL.

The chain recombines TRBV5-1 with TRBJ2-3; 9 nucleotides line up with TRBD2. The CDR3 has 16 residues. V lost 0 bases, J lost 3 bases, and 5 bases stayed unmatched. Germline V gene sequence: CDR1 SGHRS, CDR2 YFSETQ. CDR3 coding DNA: TGCGCCAGCAGCTTGGTACTAGCGGGTGGGACAGATACGCAGTATTTT. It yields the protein CASSLVLAGGTDTQYF.

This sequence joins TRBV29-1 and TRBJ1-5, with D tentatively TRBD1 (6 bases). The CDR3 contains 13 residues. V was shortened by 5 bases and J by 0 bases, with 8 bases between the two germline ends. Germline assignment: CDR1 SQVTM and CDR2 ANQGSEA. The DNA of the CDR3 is TGCAGCGTTTCACAGGGTAGCAATCAGCCCCAGCATTTT. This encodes CSVSQGSNQPQHF.

This CDR3 reads CASSFQGANSYNEQFF. Here the CDR3 DNA reads TGCGCCAGCAGCTTTCAGGGGGCAAACTCCTACAATGAGCAGTTCTTC. V usage is TRBV5-1 and J usage is TRBJ2-1, with 8 bases that match TRBD1. The ends lost 2 bases at V and 0 bases at J; junction bases unmatched: 4. CDR3 size: 16 residues. Germline V gene sequence: CDR1 SGHRS, CDR2 YFSETQ.

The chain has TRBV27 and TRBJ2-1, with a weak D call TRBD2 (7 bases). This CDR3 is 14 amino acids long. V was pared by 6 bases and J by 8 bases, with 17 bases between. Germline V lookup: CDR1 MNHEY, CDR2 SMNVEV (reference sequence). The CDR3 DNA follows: TGTGCCAGCAGAAGGGGGGGAGGGGGATATGAGCAGTTCTTC. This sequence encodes CASRRGGGGYEQFF.

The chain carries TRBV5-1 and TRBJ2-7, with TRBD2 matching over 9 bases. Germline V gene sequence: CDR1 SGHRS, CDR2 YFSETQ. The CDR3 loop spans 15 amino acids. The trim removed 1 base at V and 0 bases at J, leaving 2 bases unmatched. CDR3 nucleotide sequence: TGCGCCAGCAGCTTGCTAGCGGGGAGCTCCTACGAGCAGTACTTC. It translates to CASSLLAGSSYEQYF.

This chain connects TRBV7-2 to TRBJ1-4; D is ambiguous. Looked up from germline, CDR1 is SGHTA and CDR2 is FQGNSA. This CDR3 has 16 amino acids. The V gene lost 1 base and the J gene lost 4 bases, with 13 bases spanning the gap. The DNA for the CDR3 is TGTGCCAGCAGCTTAGATCCCCCAGGTTTTAATGAAAAACTGTTTTTT. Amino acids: CASSLDPPGFNEKLFF.

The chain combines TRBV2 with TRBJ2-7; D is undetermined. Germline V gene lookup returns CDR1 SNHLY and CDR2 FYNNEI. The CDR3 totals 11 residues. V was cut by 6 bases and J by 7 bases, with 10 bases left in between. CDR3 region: CASSLKREQYF. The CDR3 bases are TGTGCCAGCAGCCTAAAGAGGGAGCAGTACTTC.

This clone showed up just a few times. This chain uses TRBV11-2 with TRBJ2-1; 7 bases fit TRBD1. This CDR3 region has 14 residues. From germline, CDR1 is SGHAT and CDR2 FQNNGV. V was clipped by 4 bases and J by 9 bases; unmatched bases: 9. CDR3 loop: CASSYSPRGTEQFF. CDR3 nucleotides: TGTGCCAGCAGCTACTCCCCCAGGGGGACTGAGCAGTTCTTC.

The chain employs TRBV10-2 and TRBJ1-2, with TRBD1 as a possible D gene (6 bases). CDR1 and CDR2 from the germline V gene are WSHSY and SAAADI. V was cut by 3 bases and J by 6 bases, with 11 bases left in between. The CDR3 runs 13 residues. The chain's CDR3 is CASSERGGDGYTF. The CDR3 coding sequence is TGCGCCAGCAGTGAAAGGGGGGGTGATGGCTACACCTTC.

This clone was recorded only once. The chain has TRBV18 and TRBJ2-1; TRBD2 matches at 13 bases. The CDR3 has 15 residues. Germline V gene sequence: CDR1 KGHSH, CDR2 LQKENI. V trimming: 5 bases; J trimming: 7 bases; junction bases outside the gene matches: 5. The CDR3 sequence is CASSRTSGSGNEQFF. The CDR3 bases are TGTGCCAGCTCAAGGACTAGCGGGAGTGGGAATGAGCAGTTCTTC.

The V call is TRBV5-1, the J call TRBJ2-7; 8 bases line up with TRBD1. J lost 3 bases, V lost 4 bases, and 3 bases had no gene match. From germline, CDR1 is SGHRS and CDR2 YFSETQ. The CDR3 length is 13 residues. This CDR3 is CASSQGQVYEQYF. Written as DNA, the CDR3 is TGCGCCAGCAGCCAGGGACAGGTCTACGAGCAGTACTTC.

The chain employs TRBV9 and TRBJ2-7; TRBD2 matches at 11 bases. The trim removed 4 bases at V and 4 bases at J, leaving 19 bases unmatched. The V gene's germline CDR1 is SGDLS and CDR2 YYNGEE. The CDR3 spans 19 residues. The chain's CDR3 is CASSLRDNPTSGARYEQYF. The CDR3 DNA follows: TGTGCCAGCAGCTTAAGGGACAACCCGACTAGCGGGGCCAGGTACGAGCAGTACTTC.